The 14 T cell receptor beta chains below come from one sample, sequenced in a study of blood T cell repertoires in COVID-19 (dated by TCRdb to 2020 to 2022). The library relied on the immunoSEQ multiplex PCR assay. Sourced from immuneACCESS, this table was stored by TCRdb with only in-frame sequences that have V and J called. A share of the clones is absent; for the studies checked, an unresolved V gene accounts for under half, and the remainder has no known explanation. The sample has roughly 100,000 clones on record, about 85% of them singletons. The top ten clonotypes cover approximately 3% of the sample. Sequencing was carried out using peripheral blood. These receptors all come from a man in his forties or fifties in a cohort sampled during active COVID-19.

J is TRBJ1-3 and V is TRBV7-2; no clear D gene. This CDR3 has 15 residues. From germline, CDR1 is SGHTA and CDR2 FQGNSA. V was clipped by 4 bases and J by 0 bases, with 10 bases between them. CDR3 in amino acids: CASSSDFFSGNTIYF. CDR3 bases: TGTGCCAGCAGCTCGGACTTCTTCTCTGGAAACACCATATATTTT.

This clone was counted between two and nine times. The V and J genes are TRBV28 and TRBJ1-6; D gene ambiguous. CDR1 MDHEN and CDR2 SYDVKM come from the germline V gene. The CDR3 covers 12 residues. Trimming removed 6 bases from V and 9 bases from J, with 9 bases in between. The CDR3: CASSLSRSPLHF. The CDR3 DNA reads as TGTGCCAGCAGCTTGTCTCGTTCACCCCTCCACTTT.

This rearrangement joins TRBV6-5 to TRBJ2-1; D may be TRBD2 (5 bases). Trimming stripped 6 bases from V and 7 bases from J, with 16 bases between. The CDR3 has 14 amino acids. In germline, CDR1 is MNHEY, CDR2 SVGAGI. The CDR3 protein is CASSRYSPGNEQFF. For the CDR3, the DNA is TGTGCCAGCAGCCGTTACAGTCCGGGGAATGAGCAGTTCTTC.

As DNA, the CDR3 is TGTGCCAGCAGTCACAAACTGACGTCAACGGGAGCTTTCTTT. Amino acid sequence: CASSHKLTSTGAFF. The chain has TRBV6-6 and TRBJ1-1; D gene unclear. CDR1 MNHNY and CDR2 SVGAGI come from the germline V gene (reference sequence). This CDR3 is built from 14 residues. V lost 5 bases and J 10 bases, leaving 20 bases between the germline ends.

V is TRBV5-4 and J is TRBJ1-2, with 12 bases fitting TRBD1. The CDR3 has 17 residues. Germline V gene sequence: CDR1 SGHNT, CDR2 YYREEE (reference sequence). After removal of 4 bases from V and 4 bases from J, the junction contained 11 bases not matched to a gene. As DNA, the CDR3 is TGTGCCAGCAGCCGGCCGACGGGGACAGGGGGCCTCTATGGCTACACCTTC. Protein sequence: CASSRPTGTGGLYGYTF.

The chain has TRBV11-3 and TRBJ2-1; 8 bases agree with TRBD1. This CDR3 is built from 17 residues. Germline lookup yields CDR1 SGHNT and CDR2 YENEEA. V gave up 3 bases and J gave up 4 bases; unmatched junction bases: 11. This CDR3 is CASSFGSGTGTYNEQFF. The CDR3 nucleotides read TGTGCCAGCAGCTTCGGATCCGGGACAGGAACGTACAATGAGCAGTTCTTC.

This clone was seen only once. The chain couples TRBV24-1 to TRBJ2-1; 8 nucleotides match TRBD1. The V gene's germline CDR1 is KGHDR and CDR2 SFDVKD. V trimming: 5 bases; J trimming: 3 bases; junction bases outside the gene matches: 14. CDR3 size: 18 residues. CDR3 nucleotide sequence: TGTGCCACCAGTGGGACCTCTCGGACAGGGCGACTCTACAATGAGCAGTTCTTC. Translation: CATSGTSRTGRLYNEQFF.

V gene TRBV5-6 combines with J gene TRBJ2-1; perhaps TRBD2 as D (6 bases). This CDR3 comprises 14 residues. The germline gives CDR1 SGHDT, CDR2 YYEEEE. The ends were cut back, 1 base at V and 10 bases at J, with 15 bases in the middle. CDR3 bases: TGTGCCAGCAGCTTGAATCGGTTGGGGGGAGAGCAGTTCTTC. This encodes CASSLNRLGGEQFF. Supplemented by reference TRBV5-6 and TRBJ2-1, the full variable domain reads DAGVTQSPTHLIKTRGQQVTLRCSPKSGHDTVSWYQQALGQGPQFIFQYYEEEERQRGNFPDRFSGHQFPNYSSELNVNALLLGDSALYLCASSLNRLGGEQFFGPGTRLTVL.

In nucleotides, the CDR3 is TGTGCCAGCAGAGGGGCCCTGCCAGATACGCAGTATTTT. Protein sequence: CASRGALPDTQYF. The genes are TRBV5-4 and TRBJ2-3, with a weak D call TRBD1 (5 bases). V lost 5 bases and J 4 bases, leaving 11 bases between the germline ends. The V gene's germline CDR1 is SGHNT and CDR2 YYREEE (reference sequence). This CDR3 is 13 amino acids long. The whole variable domain, filled in from reference TRBV5-4 and TRBJ2-3, reads ETGVTQSPTHLIKTRGQQVTLRCSSQSGHNTVSWYQQALGQGPQFIFQYYREEENGRGNFPPRFSGLQFPNYSSELNVNALELDDSALYLCASRGALPDTQYFGPGTRLTVL.

The chain is built from TRBV27 and TRBJ2-2; D perhaps matches TRBD1 (6 bases). The CDR3 is 15 residues long. Germline lookup yields CDR1 MNHEY and CDR2 SMNVEV (reference sequence). The V end was cut by 2 bases, the J end by 6 bases, with 13 bases between. CDR3 sequence: CASSLRGGMAGELFF. The CDR3 DNA reads as TGTGCCAGCAGTTTACGAGGGGGAATGGCCGGGGAGCTGTTTTTT.

This chain uses TRBV27 with TRBJ1-2, with TRBD1 as a possible D gene (5 bases). CDR1 MNHEY and CDR2 SMNVEV come from the germline V gene (reference sequence). This CDR3 spans 14 amino acids. Trimming shortened V by 5 bases and J by 4 bases, and 14 bases separated the two germline ends. This CDR3 is CASSPEGHTYGYTF. CDR3 nucleotide sequence: TGTGCCAGCAGTCCGGAGGGGCACACCTATGGCTACACCTTC.

This chain joins TRBV28 and TRBJ2-1, with TRBD2 matching 8 bases. Germline loops: CDR1 MDHEN, CDR2 SYDVKM. The CDR3 is 13 amino acids. V lost 2 bases and J lost 14; bases outside the gene matches: 8. The DNA of the CDR3 is TGTGCCAGCAGTTTACAGCGGGGGATCGGGGAGTTCTTC. This sequence encodes CASSLQRGIGEFF.

This clone appeared a single time. The gene calls are TRBV5-1 and TRBJ1-6, with 9 bases matching TRBD1. Germline CDR1 is SGHRS and CDR2 is YFSETQ. With V trimmed by 0 bases and J by 6 bases, 7 bases remained unmatched. The CDR3 sequence is 17 residues long. In DNA, the CDR3 is TGCGCCAGCAGCTTGGGGCCCGGGACAGGGATTAATTCACCCCTCCACTTT. It specifies CASSLGPGTGINSPLHF.

The chain employs TRBV20-1 and TRBJ2-3; TRBD2 aligns across 12 bases. CDR1 and CDR2 (germline): DFQATT, SNEGSKA (reference sequence). The CDR3 runs to 18 residues. The V segment lost 3 bases and the J segment 5 bases; nucleotides outside the gene matches: 15. This CDR3 reads CSASLPSGGAQVVDTQYF. Here the CDR3 DNA reads TGCAGTGCTAGTCTCCCTAGCGGGGGGGCCCAGGTGGTAGATACGCAGTATTTT.